The next 3 T cell receptor beta chains were all read from a single sample in a study of spatial heterogeneity in lung cancer. Noted time point: sample taken at primary tumor resection. No antigen has been identified for these receptors. General study findings and limits: Higher tumor mutation counts went along with higher counts of expanded intratumoral alpha and beta TCRs.

Via MiXCR, TCRdb re-called the 5' RACE reads, giving one row per CDR3 protein. The repertoire holds roughly 19,000 distinct CDR3 sequences, 5.8% seen once, with 10% in the top ten. Specimen: lung tumor tissue, collected at surgery. These receptors were obtained from a female donor with early-stage non-small cell lung cancer.

In this sample, this clonotype turned up many times. This beta chain is an off-target read within a library intended for alpha chains, so its frequency means little. The chain joins TRBV7-8 to TRBJ2-7; 9 nucleotides agree with TRBD2. Germline lookup yields CDR1 SGHVS and CDR2 FQNEAQ. J gave up 6 bases and V 3 bases, and 3 bases lay outside the gene matches. This CDR3 contains 13 residues. The CDR3 is CASSLPTSGEQYF. The CDR3 bases are TGTGCCAGCAGCTTGCCGACTAGCGGCGAGCAGTACTTC.

This clonotype was counted many times. In a library made to pick up alpha chains, this beta chain is a stray read with a size that means little. V gene TRBV5-6 combines with J gene TRBJ1-2, with D unresolved. Germline V gives CDR1 SGHDT, CDR2 YYEEEE. The CDR3 has 14 residues. Trimming shortened V by 0 bases and J by 4 bases, and 10 bases separated the two germline ends. For the CDR3, the DNA is TGTGCCAGCAGCTTGGCTAGCCCGATCTATGGCTACACCTTC. It codes for CASSLASPIYGYTF.

This clonotype was observed many times. Being off target in a library aimed at alpha chains, this beta chain has a size of little meaning. This sequence joins TRBV7-8 and TRBJ1-1; D is uncertain. The germline V gene encodes CDR1 SGHVS and CDR2 FQNEAQ. The CDR3 is 13 amino acids. Trimming shortened V by 4 bases and J by 1 base, and 7 bases separated the two germline ends. The CDR3 loop is CASSSSENTEAFF. Written as DNA, the CDR3 is TGTGCCAGCAGCTCGTCAGAGAACACTGAAGCTTTCTTT.